These 6 T cell receptor beta chains share one sample of origin, sequenced in a study of T cell repertoires in cytomegalovirus infection. Their target antigens are unknown. TCRdb independently ran MiXCR on the reads; one entry per CDR3 protein. The sample lists around 230,000 distinct CDR3 sequences, 35% to 40% occurring once. The material was CD8+ T cells from cultured PBMCs, obtained from culture after CMV antigen stimulation. Every receptor here comes from a human donor in good health (CMV status not recorded). Some clones in this sample may be carry-over from other donors' samples.

V gene TRBV10-3 combines with J gene TRBJ2-1; 11 bases are a match to TRBD1. Germline CDR1 ENHRY, CDR2 SYGVKD. V lost 8 bases, J lost 8 bases, and 5 bases stayed unmatched. This CDR3 has 13 residues. The CDR3 DNA follows: TGTGCCATCGGATGGACAGGGGGCGATGAGCAGTTCTTC. Amino acid sequence: CAIGWTGGDEQFF.

The V gene is TRBV11-3, the J gene TRBJ2-2; 8 nucleotides line up with TRBD2. Trimming at V came to 0 bases and at J to 4 bases, leaving 7 bases not matched to a gene. Germline CDR1 SGHNT, CDR2 YENEEA. The CDR3 is made up of 17 amino acids. CDR3 loop: CASSLEGAGDTTGELFF. CDR3 bases: TGTGCCAGCAGCTTAGAGGGAGCGGGGGACACCACCGGGGAGCTGTTTTTT. Combining the CDR3 with reference TRBV11-3 and TRBJ2-2 gives the whole variable domain EAGVVQSPRYKIIEKKQPVAFWCNPISGHNTLYWYLQNLGQGPELLIRYENEEAVDDSQLPKDRFSAERLKGVDSTLKIQPAELGDSAVYLCASSLEGAGDTTGELFFGEGSRLTVL.

J is TRBJ2-7 and V is TRBV27; 10 bases align to TRBD2. The length of the CDR3 is 17 residues. Germline trimming cut 0 bases from V and 4 bases from J; bases unmatched to any gene: 9. Germline assignment: CDR1 MNHEY and CDR2 SMNVEV (reference sequence). Here the CDR3 DNA reads TGTGCCAGCAGTTTATCGGCCTCAACTAGCGGGATGTACGAGCAGTACTTC. This codes for CASSLSASTSGMYEQYF.

This rearrangement joins TRBV28 to TRBJ1-1; D gene ambiguous. The CDR3 loop spans 13 amino acids. The germline gives CDR1 MDHEN, CDR2 SYDVKM. Between the trimmed V and J ends, which lost 7 bases and 6 bases, there was a span of 15 bases. CDR3 region: CASTGPGRAEAFF. DNA for the CDR3: TGTGCCAGCACCGGGCCAGGTAGGGCTGAAGCTTTCTTT.

This clonotype was detected many times. The chain couples TRBV24-1 to TRBJ1-5, with unresolved D. Trimming took 2 bases from V and 3 from J, leaving 7 bases between them. The CDR3 has 14 amino acids. Germline V gene lookup returns CDR1 KGHDR and CDR2 SFDVKD. The CDR3 loop reads CATSDWDTNQPQHF. For the CDR3, the DNA is TGTGCCACCAGTGATTGGGATACCAATCAGCCCCAGCATTTT.

Regarding this clonotype: A much larger clone sits a single nucleotide away, making a read error possible. The chain is built from TRBV7-4 and TRBJ1-2, with a tentative D call TRBD1 (6 bases). The CDR3 sequence is 14 residues long. V was shortened by 1 base and J by 4 bases, with 10 bases between the two germline ends. Germline lookup yields CDR1 SGHVT and CDR2 SQSDAQ. The CDR3 DNA reads as TGTGCCAGCAGCTTAGGGCAGGGGCCCTATGGCTACACCTTC. Amino acids: CASSLGQGPYGYTF.